The 10 T cell receptor beta chains reported below all come from one sample, sequenced in a study of neurological immune-mediated disorders. TCRdb used MiXCR to reprocess the 5' RACE reads, holding one entry per CDR3 protein. The sample consists of around 25,000 distinct CDR3 sequences, over 2% of them appearing once. The sample taken for sequencing was PBMCs. These receptors originate from a woman between 45 and 65 years old with multiple sclerosis.

This clonotype was counted at least ten times. The chain links TRBV27 to TRBJ2-7; tentatively, D is TRBD1 (5 bases). The V end lost 6 bases, the J end lost 3 bases, and 18 bases lay between the germline ends. Per germline, CDR1 MNHEY and CDR2 SMNVEV (reference sequence). This CDR3 has 15 amino acids. CDR3 in amino acids: CASSPKQAPFYEQYF. The CDR3 region has the DNA TGTGCCAGCAGCCCCAAACAGGCCCCTTTCTACGAGCAGTACTTC.

This clonotype was seen ten or more times. With a much larger clone just one base away, this may be a read error. The chain employs TRBV5-1 and TRBJ2-5; 9 nucleotides align to TRBD1. This CDR3 is 15 amino acids long. From germline, CDR1 is SGHRS and CDR2 YFSETQ. The CDR3 nucleotides are TGCGCCAGCAGCATGGACAGGGGCCTCCAAGAGACCAAGTACTTC. Amino acid sequence: CASSMDRGLQETKYF.

This clonotype was recorded at least ten times. The V gene is TRBV6-5, the J gene TRBJ1-1; the D is unclear. Per germline, CDR1 MNHEY and CDR2 SVGAGI. The CDR3 has 11 residues. V was shortened by 2 bases and J by 8 bases, with 6 bases between the two germline ends. DNA of the CDR3: TGTGCCAGCAGTTACGGCCCGGAAGCTTTCTTT. Amino acid sequence: CASSYGPEAFF.

This clonotype was observed at least ten times. V is TRBV12-3 or TRBV12-4 and J is TRBJ1-1; 8 bases are a match to TRBD1. The junction had 5 bases not matched to a gene; V was cut back by 3 bases and J by 5 bases. This CDR3 contains 14 residues. The CDR3, as DNA: TGTGCCAGCAGTTTTCGACAGGGGTGGACTGAAGCTTTCTTT. Amino acids: CASSFRQGWTEAFF.

There are a few counts of this clonotype. V and J are TRBV12-3 or TRBV12-4 and TRBJ2-7; D remains unclear. The length of the CDR3 is 13 residues. Trimming removed 5 bases from V and 2 bases from J, with 10 bases in between. CDR3 DNA sequence: TGTGCCAGCAGTCCACAGAAAACCTACGAGCAGTACTTC. It codes for CASSPQKTYEQYF.

This clonotype appeared many times. The V gene is TRBV20-1, the J gene TRBJ2-1; the D gene is possibly TRBD2 (6 bases). The CDR3 totals 13 residues. The germline V and J ends were trimmed by 6 bases and 12 bases, with 21 bases remaining between them. CDR1 is DFQATT and CDR2 is SNEGSKA in the germline V gene (reference sequence). This chain's CDR3 is CSASSSANPLQFF. CDR3 bases: TGCAGTGCCTCCTCTAGCGCCAACCCCCTGCAGTTCTTC.

This clonotype appeared many times. V is TRBV12-3 or TRBV12-4 and J is TRBJ1-5; no clear D. The CDR3 is 15 amino acids. The V gene lost 5 bases and the J gene lost 5 bases, with 16 bases spanning the gap. The chain's CDR3 is CASSHTPMDDQPQHF. The CDR3 nucleotides read TGTGCCAGCAGTCATACCCCCATGGACGATCAGCCCCAGCATTTT.

This clonotype was recorded at least ten times. V usage is TRBV3-1 and J usage is TRBJ2-3; 9 bases line up with TRBD1. The CDR3 extends over 15 amino acids. The trim removed 4 bases at V and 5 bases at J, leaving 7 bases unmatched. CDR1 is LGHDT and CDR2 is YNNKEL in the germline V gene (reference sequence). CDR3 sequence: CASSPPDRGGDTQYF. Written as DNA, the CDR3 is TGTGCCAGCAGCCCACCGGACAGGGGAGGAGATACGCAGTATTTT.

This clonotype was detected ten times or more. The chain links TRBV5-1 to TRBJ1-1; 8 bases fit TRBD1. After removal of 4 bases from V and 0 bases from J, the junction contained 5 bases not matched to a gene. The CDR3 totals 15 residues. CDR1 SGHRS and CDR2 YFSETQ come from the germline V gene. The CDR3 region is CASSPDRGVNTEAFF. CDR3 DNA: TGCGCCAGCAGCCCAGACAGGGGAGTGAACACTGAAGCTTTCTTT. Supplemented by reference TRBV5-1 and TRBJ1-1, the full variable domain reads KAGVTQTPRYLIKTRGQQVTLSCSPISGHRSVSWYQQTPGQGLQFLFEYFSETQRNKGNFPGRFSGRQFSNSRSEMNVSTLELGDSALYLCASSPDRGVNTEAFFGQGTRLTVV.

This clonotype was detected ten times or more. CDR3 loop: CASSDSGGAYNEQFF. In DNA, the CDR3 is TGTGCCAGCAGTGATAGCGGGGGGGCCTACAATGAGCAGTTCTTC. The chain employs TRBV6-1 and TRBJ2-1; TRBD2 aligns across 11 bases. Trimming at V came to 3 bases and at J to 2 bases, leaving 0 bases not matched to a gene. The CDR3 loop spans 15 amino acids. Germline V gene sequence: CDR1 MNHNS, CDR2 SASEGT.